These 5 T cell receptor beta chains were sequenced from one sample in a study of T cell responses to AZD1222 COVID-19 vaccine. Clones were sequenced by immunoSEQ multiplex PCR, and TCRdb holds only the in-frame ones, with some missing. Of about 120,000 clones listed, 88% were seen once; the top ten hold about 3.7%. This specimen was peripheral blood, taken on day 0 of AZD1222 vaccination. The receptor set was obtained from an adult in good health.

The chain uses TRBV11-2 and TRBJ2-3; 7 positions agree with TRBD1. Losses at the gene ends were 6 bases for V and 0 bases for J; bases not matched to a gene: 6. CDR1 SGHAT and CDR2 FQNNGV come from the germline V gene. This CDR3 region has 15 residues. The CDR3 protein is CASRSRDSSTDTQYF. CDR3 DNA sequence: TGTGCCAGCAGATCCCGGGACAGTAGCACAGATACGCAGTATTTT.

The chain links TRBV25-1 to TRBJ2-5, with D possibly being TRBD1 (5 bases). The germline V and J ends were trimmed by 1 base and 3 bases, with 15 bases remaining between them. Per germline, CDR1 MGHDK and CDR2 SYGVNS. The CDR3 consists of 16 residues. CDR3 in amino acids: CASSEFGAGLEETQYF. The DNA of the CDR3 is TGTGCCAGCAGTGAATTTGGGGCCGGCCTCGAAGAGACCCAGTACTTC.

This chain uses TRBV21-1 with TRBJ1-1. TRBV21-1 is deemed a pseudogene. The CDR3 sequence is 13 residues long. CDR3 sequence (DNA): TGTGCCATCCGAGCGGGGGGCGGCACTGAAGCTTTCTTT. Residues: CAIRAGGGTEAFF.

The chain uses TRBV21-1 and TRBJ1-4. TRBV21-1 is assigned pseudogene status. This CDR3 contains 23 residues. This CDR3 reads CASSKEGSLVWGVRETTNEKLFF. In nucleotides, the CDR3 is TGTGCCAGCAGCAAAGAAGGCAGTCTTGTGTGGGGGGTTAGGGAAACAACTAATGAAAAACTGTTTTTT.

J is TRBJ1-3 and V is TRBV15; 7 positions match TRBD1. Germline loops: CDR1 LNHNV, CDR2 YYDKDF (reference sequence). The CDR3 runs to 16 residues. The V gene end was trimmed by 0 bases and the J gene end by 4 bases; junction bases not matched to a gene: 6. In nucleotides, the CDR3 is TGTGCCACCAGCAGAGATCTCACAGGGGCAGGAAACACCATATATTTT. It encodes CATSRDLTGAGNTIYF. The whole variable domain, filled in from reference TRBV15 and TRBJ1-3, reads DAMVIQNPRYQVTQFGKPVTLSCSQTLNHNVMYWYQQKSSQAPKLLFHYYDKDFNNEADTPDNFQSRRPNTSFCFLDIRSPGLGDTAMYLCATSRDLTGAGNTIYFGEGSWLTVV.